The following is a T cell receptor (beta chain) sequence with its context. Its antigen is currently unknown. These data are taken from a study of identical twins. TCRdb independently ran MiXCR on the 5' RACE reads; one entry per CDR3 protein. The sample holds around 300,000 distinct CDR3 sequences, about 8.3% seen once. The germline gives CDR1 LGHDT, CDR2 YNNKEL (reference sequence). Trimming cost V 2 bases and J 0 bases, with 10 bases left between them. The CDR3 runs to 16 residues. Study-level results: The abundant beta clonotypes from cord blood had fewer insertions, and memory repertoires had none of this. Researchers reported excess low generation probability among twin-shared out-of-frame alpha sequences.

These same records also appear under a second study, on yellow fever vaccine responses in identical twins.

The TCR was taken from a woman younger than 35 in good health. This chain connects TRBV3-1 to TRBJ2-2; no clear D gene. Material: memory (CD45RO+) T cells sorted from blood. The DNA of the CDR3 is TGTGCCAGCAGCCAACCCACCCGGGCGAACACCGGGGAGCTGTTTTTT. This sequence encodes CASSQPTRANTGELFF.